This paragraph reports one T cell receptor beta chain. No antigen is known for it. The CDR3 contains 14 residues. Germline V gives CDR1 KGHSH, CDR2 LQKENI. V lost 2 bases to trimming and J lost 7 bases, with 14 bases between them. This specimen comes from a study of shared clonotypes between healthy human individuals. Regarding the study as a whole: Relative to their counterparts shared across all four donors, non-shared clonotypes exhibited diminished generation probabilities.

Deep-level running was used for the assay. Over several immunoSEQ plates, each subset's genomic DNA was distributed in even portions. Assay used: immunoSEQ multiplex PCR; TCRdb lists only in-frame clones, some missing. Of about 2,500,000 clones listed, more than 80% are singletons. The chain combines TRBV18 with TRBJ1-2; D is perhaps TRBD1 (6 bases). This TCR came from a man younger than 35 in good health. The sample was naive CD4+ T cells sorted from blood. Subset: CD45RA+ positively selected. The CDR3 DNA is TGTGCCAGCTCACCAAACAGGGCTCCGGGTGGCTACACCTTC. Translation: CASSPNRAPGGYTF.